This entry features one TCR beta chain sequence. CDR1 is SGHTA, CDR2 FQGNSA, per germline. The CDR3 runs to 14 residues. The ends were cut back, 1 base at V and 6 bases at J, with 10 bases in the middle. The record originates from a study of T cell responses to AZD1222 COVID-19 vaccine. Clones were sequenced by immunoSEQ multiplex PCR, and TCRdb holds only the in-frame ones, with some missing. Among around 160,000 clones listed, 75% to 95% were seen once. The sequencing used peripheral blood, collected on day 0 of AZD1222 vaccination. This clonotype was obtained from an adult in good health. V is TRBV7-2 and J is TRBJ2-1; D may correspond to TRBD1 or TRBD2 (5 bases each). This chain's CDR3 is CASSLGQGRNEQFF. For the CDR3, the DNA is TGTGCCAGCAGCTTAGGGCAGGGACGCAATGAGCAGTTCTTC.